This is a list of T cell receptor beta chains from one sample in a study of OX40 agonist ivuxolimab in advanced cancers. Libraries were prepared by immunoSEQ multiplex PCR; TCRdb keeps only in-frame clonotypes and omits some of them. Of over 40,000 clones in the sample, 80% are singletons; the top ten hold about 5.2%. The sequencing used CD4+ or CD8+ T cells sorted from blood, collected in a trial of the OX40 agonist ivuxolimab. Receptors were obtained from an adult with an advanced solid tumor such as melanoma, head and neck, liver or kidney cancer. Each CDR3 is given with its conserved first and last residue. D genes are given only for firm matches. The size entry is marked missing in some rows and otherwise reads once, few, many or a size class.

V	D	J	size	DNA	CDR3
TRBV6-5	TRBD1	TRBJ2-7	NA	TGTGCCAGCCGGGACAGGGGGCCTTACGAGCAGTACTTC	CASRDRGPYEQYF
TRBV29-1	NA	TRBJ2-3	NA	TGCAGCGTTGATCGGGCCCACACAGATACGCAGTATTTT	CSVDRAHTDTQYF
TRBV5-1	TRBD2	TRBJ2-7	few	TGCGCCAGCAGCTCAGGACTAGCGGGCCTATACGAGCAGTACTTC	CASSSGLAGLYEQYF
TRBV7-8	TRBD1	TRBJ2-2	NA	TGTGCCAGCAGCTGGGACAGCACCGACACCGGGGAGCTGTTTTTT	CASSWDSTDTGELFF
TRBV7-9	TRBD1	TRBJ2-1	NA	TGTGCCAGCAGCGAGGGGGCTAGCTCCTACAATGAGCAGTTCTTC	CASSEGASSYNEQFF
TRBV6-6	NA	TRBJ1-2	NA	TGTGCCAGCAGTTACAGGGGCCGCAAATCCTATGGCTACACCTTC	CASSYRGRKSYGYTF
TRBV29-1	NA	TRBJ1-5	once	TGCAGCGTTGTGGGACAACCCGATCAGCCCCAGCATTTT	CSVVGQPDQPQHF
TRBV5-1	NA	TRBJ2-1	few	TGCGCCAGCAGCGAGGGTAGCGGAGCCTACAATGAGCAGTTCTTC	CASSEGSGAYNEQFF
TRBV30	NA	TRBJ1-1	few	TGTGCCTGGAGTGTCGAGGTGAACACTGAAGCTTTCTTT	CAWSVEVNTEAFF
TRBV9	NA	TRBJ1-1	NA	TGTGCCAGCAGCGCCGTCGGAAGGAACACTGAAGCTTTCTTT	CASSAVGRNTEAFF
TRBV28	NA	TRBJ2-7	NA	TGTGCCAGCAGTAAGGCGGGACAATACGAGTACGAGCAGTACTTC	CASSKAGQYEYEQYF